This TCR beta chain was captured in a study of blood T cell repertoires in COVID-19. Background on the study: PBMCs, B-cell-depleted T cells, or T cells were the source of the cDNA or gDNA that made up the material.

Per the study methods: By means of reference gene primer amplification, nucleated cell counts were estimated. Sequencing was performed with immunoSEQ multiplex PCR; in TCRdb, only in-frame clones are kept and a portion is missing. The V and J calls and the clone size are those of that table, but D and trimming were determined from the DNA. The repertoire holds about 160,000 clones, with approximately 84% as singletons. CDR1 MNHEY and CDR2 SVGAGI come from the germline V gene. V gave up 6 bases and J gave up 0 bases; unmatched junction bases: 8. The CDR3 is made up of 15 amino acids. Enrolled during active infection, Seattle patients were then followed longitudinally.

This sequence originates from a woman aged 45-59 years with COVID-19, enrolled during active disease. Sequencing used peripheral blood. The J gene is TRBJ2-7, the V gene TRBV6-5; the match to TRBD1 covers 7 bases. The DNA of the CDR3 is TGTGCCAGCAGCAAGGGACAGCCCCTCTCCTACGAGCAGTACTTC. This codes for CASSKGQPLSYEQYF.